This T cell receptor (beta chain) was sequenced during a study of shared clonotypes between healthy human individuals. Study in general: Serving as donors were a couple of women and three men, whose ages spanned 18 to 49.

As to this clone: An end of the junction differs from the germline gene, which may be a read error.

The germline CDR1 and CDR2 sequences are MNHNY and SVGAGI (reference sequence). CDR3 length: 11 amino acids. Libraries were prepared by immunoSEQ multiplex PCR; TCRdb keeps only in-frame clonotypes and omits some of them. The data contain about 2 million clones, 85% to 95% of them singletons. The clonotype originates from a man younger than 35 in good health. The chain uses TRBV6-6 and TRBJ1-1; D ambiguous. The sample taken for sequencing was naive CD4+ T cells sorted from blood. The sample's subset: CD45RA+ positively selected. The CDR3 bases are TGCCAAGTCGGGGTTCACACTGAAGCTTTCTTT. Protein product: CQVGVHTEAFF.